This TCR beta chain came from a study of shared clonotypes between healthy human individuals. General study results and limits: Of the naive CD4 clonotypes, roughly 5.2% were shared across a handful of donors.

V was pared by 4 bases and J by 13 bases, with 13 bases of the junction left unmatched. Germline V gene lookup returns CDR1 MGHRA and CDR2 YSYEKL. The CDR3 is 13 amino acids. The data were produced by immunoSEQ multiplex PCR, yet TCRdb's version contains in-frame clones alone and is incomplete. This table has roughly 1,100,000 clones, about three quarters appearing once. A single count supports this clone. As yet, its antigen is unknown. V and J are TRBV4-1 and TRBJ2-7, with 7 bases fitting TRBD1. This receptor was taken from a man aged 18 to 30 in good health. Sequencing was performed on memory CD4+ T cells sorted from blood. Subset indicated: CD45RA-negative fraction. DNA of the CDR3: TGCGCCAGCAGCCCTTACAGAGGACAGGAGGAATACTTC. It encodes CASSPYRGQEEYF.